Presented here are 29 T cell receptor beta chains from one specimen sequenced in a study of blood T cell repertoires in COVID-19. The table came from immunoSEQ multiplex PCR; TCRdb's copy has only in-frame clones and leaves some out. The table records roughly 340,000 clones, around 86% of them present only once. Sequencing was done on a sample of peripheral blood. These receptors all stem from a woman in her 50s with COVID-19, enrolled during active disease.

This sequence joins TRBV19 and TRBJ1-1; D is unresolved. V dropped 7 bases and J dropped 8 bases, with 14 bases sitting between them. In germline, CDR1 is LNHDA, CDR2 SQIVND (reference sequence). The CDR3 is made up of 12 amino acids. CDR3 loop: CASTNFGEEAFF. CDR3 in DNA: TGTGCCAGTACCAATTTCGGGGAGGAAGCTTTCTTT.

The chain is built from TRBV27 and TRBJ2-5; the match to TRBD2 covers 12 bases. Germline CDR1 is MNHEY and CDR2 is SMNVEV (reference sequence). With 4 bases clipped from V and 4 bases from J, the junction kept 16 bases outside the gene matches. This CDR3 has 19 residues. CDR3 in amino acids: CASSSWTSGMSSAGETQYF. CDR3 in DNA: TGTGCCAGCAGTTCGTGGACTAGCGGGATGTCAAGTGCAGGAGAGACCCAGTACTTC.

The CDR3 protein is CASSQDRVEAFF. The CDR3 nucleotides are TGTGCCAGCTCCCAAGACAGGGTTGAAGCTTTCTTT. V and J are TRBV18 and TRBJ1-1; 7 bases agree with TRBD1. V was clipped by 6 bases and J by 7 bases; unmatched bases: 5. The CDR3 length is 12 residues. Germline CDR1 KGHSH, CDR2 LQKENI.

The chain uses TRBV19 and TRBJ2-1, with 9 bases aligning to TRBD1. Germline V gene data show CDR1 as LNHDA and CDR2 as SQIVND (reference sequence). The trim removed 4 bases at V and 4 bases at J, leaving 2 bases unmatched. CDR3 length equals 14 residues. The CDR3: CASSTGQGYNEQFF. The CDR3 nucleotides are TGTGCCAGTAGTACAGGACAGGGGTACAATGAGCAGTTCTTC.

The gene calls are TRBV5-1 and TRBJ2-5; TRBD2 is a possible D gene (5 bases). The V gene lost 4 bases and the J gene lost 2 bases, with 15 bases spanning the gap. The CDR3 consists of 15 residues. Germline CDR1 and CDR2: SGHRS and YFSETQ. DNA for the CDR3: TGCGCCAGCAGCCGATCCCGGACGGGACAAGAGACCCAGTACTTC. Amino acid sequence: CASSRSRTGQETQYF. The full variable domain, rest sourced from reference TRBV5-1 and TRBJ2-5, is KAGVTQTPRYLIKTRGQQVTLSCSPISGHRSVSWYQQTPGQGLQFLFEYFSETQRNKGNFPGRFSGRQFSNSRSEMNVSTLELGDSALYLCASSRSRTGQETQYFGPGTRLLVL.

This CDR3 reads CASSPYAGQYF. CDR3 nucleotides: TGCGCCAGCAGTCCCTACGCGGGGCAGTACTTC. The chain uses TRBV10-2 and TRBJ2-7; D perhaps matches TRBD2 (5 bases). The CDR3 has 11 amino acids. CDR1 and CDR2 from the germline V gene are WSHSY and SAAADI. The V end was cut by 5 bases, the J end by 9 bases, with 11 bases between.

The chain carries TRBV6-5 and TRBJ2-7, with D perhaps TRBD2 (6 bases). The CDR3 loop spans 13 amino acids. Trimming removed 7 bases from V and 6 bases from J, with 16 bases in between. Germline-derived CDR1 and CDR2 are MNHEY and SVGAGI. The CDR3 here is CASTRMRDSEQYF. CDR3 in DNA: TGTGCCAGCACCCGAATGCGGGATTCCGAGCAGTACTTC.

The CDR3 DNA reads TGCGCCAGCAGCAGCTTTGCGGGAGATGAAAAACTGTTTTTT. It translates to CASSSFAGDEKLFF. V gene TRBV5-1 combines with J gene TRBJ1-4; D not certain. V was clipped by 4 bases and J by 6 bases, with 13 bases between them. CDR1 and CDR2 (germline): SGHRS, YFSETQ. The CDR3 has 14 amino acids.

The chain has TRBV7-3 and TRBJ2-1, with 9 bases matching TRBD2. V gave up 5 bases and J gave up 9 bases; unmatched junction bases: 5. CDR1 and CDR2 (germline): SGHTA, FQGTGA. This CDR3 has 13 amino acids. CDR3 sequence (DNA): TGTGCCAGCAGCGAAGCGGGGGGAGGTGAGCAGTTCTTC. Its protein product is CASSEAGGGEQFF. The variable domain in full, completed from reference TRBV7-3 and TRBJ2-1, reads GAGVSQTPSNKVTEKGKYVELRCDPISGHTALYWYRQSLGQGPEFLIYFQGTGAADDSGLPNDRFFAVRPEGSVSTLKIQRTERGDSAVYLCASSEAGGGEQFFGPGTRLTVL.

The chain links TRBV30 to TRBJ2-3, with D perhaps TRBD1 (6 bases). Germline V gives CDR1 GTSNPN, CDR2 SVGIG (reference sequence). Trimming cost V 3 bases and J 2 bases, with 15 bases left between them. The CDR3 length is 15 residues. CDR3 sequence reads: CAWRTGLRPTDTQYF. The DNA of the CDR3 is TGTGCCTGGAGGACAGGCCTCAGGCCCACAGATACGCAGTATTTT.

CDR3 protein: CASSLNRGDKNIQYF. CDR3 nucleotide sequence: TGTGCCAGCAGTTTAAACAGGGGGGACAAAAACATTCAGTACTTC. This chain connects TRBV2 to TRBJ2-4; 8 bases fit TRBD1. Germline V CDR1 and CDR2: SNHLY, FYNNEI. This CDR3 is 15 amino acids long. With 5 bases clipped from V and 3 bases from J, the junction kept 6 bases outside the gene matches.

V gene TRBV6-5 combines with J gene TRBJ1-3, with a possible D match to TRBD1 (6 bases). V was trimmed by 0 bases and J by 6 bases, leaving 15 bases between them. This CDR3 spans 16 amino acids. CDR1 and CDR2 from the germline V gene are MNHEY and SVGAGI. The CDR3 is CASSYSNREVENTIYF. In DNA, the CDR3 is TGTGCCAGCAGTTACTCGAACAGGGAAGTGGAAAACACCATATATTTT.

The chain joins TRBV5-1 to TRBJ2-3, with 11 bases aligning to TRBD1. CDR1 and CDR2 from the germline V gene are SGHRS and YFSETQ. The CDR3 spans 16 residues. J gave up 4 bases and V 4 bases, and 8 bases lay outside the gene matches. The CDR3 DNA reads as TGCGCCAGCAGCATTGGCCGGGACAGGGGGGCAGATACGCAGTATTTT. It translates to CASSIGRDRGADTQYF.

The gene calls are TRBV5-5 and TRBJ2-7, with D perhaps TRBD2 (7 bases). CDR1 and CDR2 from the germline V gene are SGHKS and YYEKEE (reference sequence). Trimming stripped 0 bases from V and 0 bases from J, with 13 bases between. CDR3 length equals 16 residues. CDR3 residues: CASSLAGGPNSYEQYF. The DNA for the CDR3 is TGTGCCAGCAGCTTGGCCGGGGGGCCAAACTCCTACGAGCAGTACTTC.

The chain uses TRBV5-1 and TRBJ2-7; TRBD1 matches 9 bases. The germline CDR1 and CDR2 sequences are SGHRS and YFSETQ. V was pared by 0 bases and J by 1 base, with 2 bases of the junction left unmatched. The CDR3 consists of 15 residues. The CDR3 nucleotides are TGCGCCAGCAGCTTGGCGGGACAGGGTTCCTACGAGCAGTACTTC. It translates to CASSLAGQGSYEQYF.

The chain links TRBV11-2 to TRBJ2-2; D is perhaps TRBD2 (6 bases). V dropped 5 bases and J dropped 1 base, with 14 bases sitting between them. The CDR3 length is 16 residues. Per the germline V gene, CDR1 is SGHAT and CDR2 is FQNNGV. CDR3 sequence (DNA): TGTGCCAGCAGCCGCCTCGGGGAGGTGAACACCGGGGAGCTGTTTTTT. The encoded protein is CASSRLGEVNTGELFF.

The chain recombines TRBV15 with TRBJ1-2; 9 nucleotides align to TRBD1. J lost 6 bases, V lost 5 bases, and 4 bases had no gene match. Germline loops: CDR1 LNHNV, CDR2 YYDKDF (reference sequence). CDR3 size: 13 residues. The CDR3 is CATSPYRGHGYTF. The CDR3 bases are TGTGCCACCAGCCCATACAGGGGGCATGGCTACACCTTC.

This chain connects TRBV2 to TRBJ2-7, with TRBD2 matching over 8 bases. The germline V gene encodes CDR1 SNHLY and CDR2 FYNNEI. This CDR3 spans 13 amino acids. Losses at the gene ends were 7 bases for V and 5 bases for J; bases not matched to a gene: 7. CDR3 in DNA: TGTGCCAGCACCCGGGAGGGCCGAAACGAGCAGTACTTC. It is translated as CASTREGRNEQYF. Full variable domain (missing parts from reference TRBV2 and TRBJ2-7): EPEVTQTPSHQVTQMGQEVILRCVPISNHLYFYWYRQILGQKVEFLVSFYNNEISEKSEIFDDQFSVERPDGSNFTLKIRSTKLEDSAMYFCASTREGRNEQYFGPGTRLTVT.

The V call is TRBV10-3, the J call TRBJ2-1, with 7 bases identical to TRBD2. Germline assignment: CDR1 ENHRY and CDR2 SYGVKD. This CDR3 contains 15 residues. Trimming took 5 bases from V and 6 from J; bases not matched to a gene: 10. The CDR3 nucleotides are TGTGCCATCAGTAACGGGCAGGGAGGGATCAATGAGCAGTTCTTC. The encoded protein is CAISNGQGGINEQFF.

The J gene is TRBJ1-5, the V gene TRBV7-2; 7 bases line up with TRBD1. Trimming took 4 bases from V and 5 from J; bases not matched to a gene: 8. Germline lookup yields CDR1 SGHTA and CDR2 FQGNSA. CDR3 length: 15 residues. CDR3 in amino acids: CASSSQDRSYQPQHF. CDR3 nucleotide sequence: TGTGCCAGCAGCTCACAGGACAGGAGCTATCAGCCCCAGCATTTT.

This clone was recorded only once. This sequence joins TRBV4-1 and TRBJ1-2; 9 bases are shared with TRBD1. Germline-derived CDR1 and CDR2 are MGHRA and YSYEKL. Unmatched junction bases numbered 4, after V lost 0 bases and J lost 5 bases. This CDR3 is built from 15 residues. This CDR3 is CASSQDTGGRYGYTF. CDR3 coding DNA: TGCGCCAGCAGCCAAGATACAGGGGGCAGGTATGGCTACACCTTC.

On this clone itself: Germline is not matched at one junction end, which may reflect a read error. The chain uses TRBV12-3 or TRBV12-4 and TRBJ1-1; D is perhaps TRBD1 (5 bases). CDR3 size: 12 residues. DNA for the CDR3: TGTGCCAGCAGTTTGGTTGGGGTCGGGGGAATCTTT. It translates to CASSLVGVGGIF.

The gene calls are TRBV7-2 and TRBJ2-1, with D possibly matching TRBD2 (5 bases). Germline CDR1 SGHTA, CDR2 FQGNSA. Between the trimmed V and J ends, which lost 1 base and 2 bases, there was a span of 9 bases. This CDR3 contains 15 residues. CDR3 bases: TGTGCCAGCAGCTTAGGGGGAGCAACCTACAATGAGCAGTTCTTC. It yields the protein CASSLGGATYNEQFF.

The gene calls are TRBV20-1 and TRBJ2-1; no reliable D call. The CDR3 runs to 11 residues. Germline V gene sequence: CDR1 DFQATT, CDR2 SNEGSKA (reference sequence). Trimming shortened V by 4 bases and J by 4 bases, and 5 bases separated the two germline ends. This CDR3 is CSANEYNEQFF. The CDR3 region has the DNA TGCAGTGCTAACGAGTACAATGAGCAGTTCTTC.

Turning to this clone: A read error may account for a junction end that differs from germline. The gene calls are TRBV3-1 (or the pseudogene TRBV3-2) and TRBJ1-3; no firm D call. This CDR3 has 16 amino acids. Per the germline V gene, CDR1 is LGHDT and CDR2 is YNNKEL (reference sequence). CDR3 nucleotides: TGTGCCGGCAGCCAAGTGGTGTCGACATATGGAAACACCATATATTTT. Translated, it gives CAGSQVVSTYGNTIYF.

This clone was counted many times. The chain recombines TRBV27 with TRBJ1-5; TRBD1 matches 7 bases. V trimming: 7 bases; J trimming: 0 bases; junction bases outside the gene matches: 21. The germline V gene has CDR1 MNHEY and CDR2 SMNVEV (reference sequence). This CDR3 region has 20 residues. For the CDR3, the DNA is TGTGCCAGCACCATTTGGGCCCAAGGACAGGAGACTTATAGCAATCAGCCCCAGCATTTT. Translation gives CASTIWAQGQETYSNQPQHF.

This chain's CDR3 is CASSLGLLADYEQYF. The CDR3 coding sequence is TGCGCCAGCAGCTTGGGGCTACTAGCAGATTACGAGCAGTACTTC. This chain uses TRBV5-1 with TRBJ2-7; tentatively, D is TRBD2 (6 bases). Trimming shortened V by 0 bases and J by 4 bases, and 14 bases separated the two germline ends. Germline CDR1 reads SGHRS; CDR2 reads YFSETQ. CDR3 length: 15 amino acids.

The chain carries TRBV27 and TRBJ2-1; D gene uncertain. The germline CDR1 and CDR2 sequences are MNHEY and SMNVEV (reference sequence). Trimming took 3 bases from V and 3 from J, leaving 9 bases between them. The CDR3 spans 14 residues. The CDR3 is CASSFRPSYNEQFF. CDR3 in DNA: TGTGCCAGCAGTTTCCGCCCTAGCTACAATGAGCAGTTCTTC.

The V call is TRBV6-5, the J call TRBJ1-5; 8 nucleotides agree with TRBD1. Germline V lookup: CDR1 MNHEY, CDR2 SVGAGI. Trimming cost V 6 bases and J 7 bases; bases outside gene matches: 8. The CDR3 totals 14 residues. CDR3 DNA sequence: TGTGCCAGCAGACTAACACAGGGGGAACAGCCCCAGCATTTT. Residues: CASRLTQGEQPQHF.